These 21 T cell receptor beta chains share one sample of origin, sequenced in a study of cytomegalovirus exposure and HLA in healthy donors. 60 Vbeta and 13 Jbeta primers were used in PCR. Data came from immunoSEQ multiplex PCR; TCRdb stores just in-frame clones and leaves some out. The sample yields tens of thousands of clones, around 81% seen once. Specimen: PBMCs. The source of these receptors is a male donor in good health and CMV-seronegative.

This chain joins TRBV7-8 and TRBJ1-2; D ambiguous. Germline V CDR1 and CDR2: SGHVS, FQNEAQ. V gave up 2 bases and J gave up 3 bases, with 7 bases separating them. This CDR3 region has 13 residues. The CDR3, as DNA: TGTGCCAGCAGCTTATTCACAGACTATGGCTACACCTTC. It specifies CASSLFTDYGYTF.

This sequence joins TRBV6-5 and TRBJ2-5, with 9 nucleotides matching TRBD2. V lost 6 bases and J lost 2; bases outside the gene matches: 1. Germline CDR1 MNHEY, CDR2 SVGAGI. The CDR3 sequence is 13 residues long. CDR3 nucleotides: TGTGCCAGCAGGCTAGCGGGACAAGAGACCCAGTACTTC. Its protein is CASRLAGQETQYF.

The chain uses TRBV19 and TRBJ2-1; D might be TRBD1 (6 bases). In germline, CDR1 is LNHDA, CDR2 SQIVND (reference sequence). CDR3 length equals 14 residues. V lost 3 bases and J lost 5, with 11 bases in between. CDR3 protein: CASSIRGTDNEQFF. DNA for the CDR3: TGTGCCAGTAGTATTAGGGGGACCGACAATGAGCAGTTCTTC.

The CDR3: CASSLGTGESYEQYF. The CDR3 coding sequence is TGTGCCAGCAGCCTCGGGACAGGGGAATCCTACGAGCAGTACTTC. The V call is TRBV9, the J call TRBJ2-7, with TRBD1 matching 10 bases. V lost 4 bases, J lost 1 base, and 5 bases stayed unmatched. The CDR3 runs 15 residues. Germline V gene lookup returns CDR1 SGDLS and CDR2 YYNGEE.

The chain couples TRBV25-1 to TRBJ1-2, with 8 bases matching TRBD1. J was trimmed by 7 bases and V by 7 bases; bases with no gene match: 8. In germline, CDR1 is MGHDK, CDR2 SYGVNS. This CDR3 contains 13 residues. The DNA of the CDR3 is TGTGCCAGCACCATTGGACAGGGTCTTGGCTACACCTTC. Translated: CASTIGQGLGYTF.

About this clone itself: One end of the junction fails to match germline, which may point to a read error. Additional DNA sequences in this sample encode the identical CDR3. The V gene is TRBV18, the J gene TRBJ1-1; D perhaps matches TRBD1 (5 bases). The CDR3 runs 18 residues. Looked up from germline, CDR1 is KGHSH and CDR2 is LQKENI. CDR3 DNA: TGCGCCAGCTCACCACCATCTCAGGGCCTCGCTCTGAACACTGAAGCTTTCTTT. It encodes CASSPPSQGLALNTEAFF.

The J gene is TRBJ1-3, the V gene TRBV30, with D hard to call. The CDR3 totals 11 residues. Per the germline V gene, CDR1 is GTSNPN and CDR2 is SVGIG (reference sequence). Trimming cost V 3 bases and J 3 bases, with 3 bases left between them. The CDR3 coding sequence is TGTGCCTGGAGCCTTGGAAACACCATATATTTT. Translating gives CAWSLGNTIYF.

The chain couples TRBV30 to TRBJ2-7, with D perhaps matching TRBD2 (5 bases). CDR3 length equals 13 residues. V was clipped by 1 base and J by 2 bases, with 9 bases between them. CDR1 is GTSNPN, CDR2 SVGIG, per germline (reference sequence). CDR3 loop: CAWSAGMTYEQYF. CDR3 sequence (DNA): TGTGCCTGGAGTGCGGGGATGACCTACGAGCAGTACTTC.

The CDR3 here is CASSYSQVSSTDTQYF. The CDR3 bases are TGTGCCAGCAGTTACTCGCAGGTCTCTAGCACAGATACGCAGTATTTT. The V and J genes are TRBV6-5 and TRBJ2-3; D not certain. Per the germline V gene, CDR1 is MNHEY and CDR2 is SVGAGI. The CDR3 is 16 amino acids. V gave up 0 bases and J gave up 0 bases, with 10 bases separating them.

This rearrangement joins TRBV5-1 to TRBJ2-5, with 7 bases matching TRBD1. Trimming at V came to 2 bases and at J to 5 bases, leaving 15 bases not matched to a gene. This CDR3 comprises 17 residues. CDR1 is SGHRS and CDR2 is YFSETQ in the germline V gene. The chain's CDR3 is CASSLGDRVQFGETQYF. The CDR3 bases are TGCGCCAGCAGCTTAGGAGACAGGGTCCAATTTGGGGAGACCCAGTACTTC.

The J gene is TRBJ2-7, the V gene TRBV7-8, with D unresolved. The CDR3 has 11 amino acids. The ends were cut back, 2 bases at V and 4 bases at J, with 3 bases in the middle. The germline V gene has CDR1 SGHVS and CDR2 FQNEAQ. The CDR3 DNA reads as TGTGCCAGCAGCTTAACTTACGAGCAGTACTTC. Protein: CASSLTYEQYF.

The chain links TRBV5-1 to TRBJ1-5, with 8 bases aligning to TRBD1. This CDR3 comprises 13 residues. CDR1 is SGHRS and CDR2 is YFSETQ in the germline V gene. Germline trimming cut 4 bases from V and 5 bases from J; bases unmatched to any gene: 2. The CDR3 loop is CASSIQGDQPQHF. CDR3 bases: TGCGCCAGCAGCATACAGGGGGATCAGCCCCAGCATTTT.

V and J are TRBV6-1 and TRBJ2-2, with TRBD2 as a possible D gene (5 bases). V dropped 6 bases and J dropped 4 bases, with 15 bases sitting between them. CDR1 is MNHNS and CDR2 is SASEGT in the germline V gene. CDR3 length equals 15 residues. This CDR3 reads CASRGDPPITGELFF. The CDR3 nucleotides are TGTGCCAGCAGGGGAGATCCACCCATCACCGGGGAGCTGTTTTTT.

CDR3 residues: CASSFIQTNTEAFF. CDR3 DNA sequence: TGTGCCAGCAGCTTTATTCAGACAAACACTGAAGCTTTCTTT. The chain recombines TRBV7-9 with TRBJ1-1; D ambiguous. This CDR3 contains 14 residues. Trimming removed 3 bases at V and 2 bases at J, with 10 bases between. CDR1 is SEHNR, CDR2 FQNEAQ, per germline (reference sequence).

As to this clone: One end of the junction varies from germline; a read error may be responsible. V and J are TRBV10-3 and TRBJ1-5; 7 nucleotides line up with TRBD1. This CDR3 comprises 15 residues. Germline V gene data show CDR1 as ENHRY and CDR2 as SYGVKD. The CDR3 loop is CAIRDPTGNDQPQNF. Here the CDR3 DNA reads TGTGCCATCAGAGACCCGACAGGGAATGATCAGCCCCAGAATTTT.

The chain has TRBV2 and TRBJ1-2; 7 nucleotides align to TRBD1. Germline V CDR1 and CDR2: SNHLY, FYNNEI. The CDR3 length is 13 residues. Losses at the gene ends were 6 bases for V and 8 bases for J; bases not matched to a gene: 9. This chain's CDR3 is CASSDRDYRGYTF. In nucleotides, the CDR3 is TGTGCCAGCAGCGACAGGGATTATCGGGGCTACACCTTC.

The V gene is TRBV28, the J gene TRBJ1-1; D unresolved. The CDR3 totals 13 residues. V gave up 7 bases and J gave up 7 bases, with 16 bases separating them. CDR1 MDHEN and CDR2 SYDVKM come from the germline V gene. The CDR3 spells CASTGGWQCEAFF. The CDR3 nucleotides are TGTGCCAGCACAGGTGGTTGGCAATGTGAAGCTTTCTTT.

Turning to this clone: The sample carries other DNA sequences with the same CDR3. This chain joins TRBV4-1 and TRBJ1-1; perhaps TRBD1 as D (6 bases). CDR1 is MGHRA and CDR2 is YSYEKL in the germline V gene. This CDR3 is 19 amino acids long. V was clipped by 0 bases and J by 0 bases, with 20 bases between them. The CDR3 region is CASSQDRGGSLIVNTEAFF. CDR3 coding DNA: TGCGCCAGCAGCCAAGATAGGGGGGGCTCCTTAATTGTGAACACTGAAGCTTTCTTT.

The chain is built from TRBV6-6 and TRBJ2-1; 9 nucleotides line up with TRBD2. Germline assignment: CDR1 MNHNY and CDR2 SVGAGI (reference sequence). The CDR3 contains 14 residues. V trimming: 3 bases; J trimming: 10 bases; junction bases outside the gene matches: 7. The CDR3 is CASSYVRGGQEQFF. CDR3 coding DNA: TGTGCCAGCAGTTATGTGCGGGGGGGCCAGGAGCAGTTCTTC.

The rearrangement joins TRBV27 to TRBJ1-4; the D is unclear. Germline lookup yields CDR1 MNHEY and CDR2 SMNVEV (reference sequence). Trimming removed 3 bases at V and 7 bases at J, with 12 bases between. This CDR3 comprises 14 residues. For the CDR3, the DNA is TGTGCCAGCAGTTTTCGGGGTTCCGGTGAAAAACTGTTTTTT. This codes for CASSFRGSGEKLFF.

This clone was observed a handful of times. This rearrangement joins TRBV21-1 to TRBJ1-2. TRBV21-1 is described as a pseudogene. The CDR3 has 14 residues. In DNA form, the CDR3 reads TGTGCCAGCAGCAAAGTGGCAGTCGGAGGAGGCTACACCTTC. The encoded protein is CASSKVAVGGGYTF.